These 13 T cell receptor beta chains were sequenced from one sample in a study of shared T cell receptors in the human thymus. Generated by immunoSEQ multiplex PCR, the TCRdb table keeps only in-frame clones and is missing some. Here the sample spans 640,000 or so clones, more than 75% being singletons. These data were also filed under a second study, of human thymus T cells.

Specimen: thymocytes. The receptors come from a boy in the first two years of life with a congenital heart defect.

V gene TRBV7-9 combines with J gene TRBJ1-5, with a tentative D call TRBD1 (6 bases). The CDR3 has 14 residues. The germline CDR1 and CDR2 sequences are SEHNR and FQNEAQ (reference sequence). Between the trimmed V and J ends, which lost 6 bases and 5 bases, there was a span of 14 bases. The CDR3 loop reads CASSSTGGDQPQHF. DNA of the CDR3: TGTGCCAGCAGTTCGACAGGAGGCGATCAGCCCCAGCATTTT.

The chain combines TRBV28 with TRBJ1-5; tentative D call: TRBD1 (6 bases). CDR1 and CDR2 (germline): MDHEN, SYDVKM. This CDR3 contains 15 residues. Deletions cut 6 bases from V and 5 bases from J, with 17 bases between. The CDR3 is CASRPDRRDYQPQHF. CDR3 DNA: TGTGCCAGCAGGCCCGACAGGAGAGACTATCAGCCCCAGCATTTT.

This rearrangement joins TRBV4-3 to TRBJ1-2; no clear D gene. In germline, CDR1 is LGHNA, CDR2 YSLEER. CDR3 length equals 16 residues. The V end was cut by 3 bases, the J end by 4 bases, with 18 bases between. The chain's CDR3 is CASSHFPAGSGYGYTF. The CDR3 DNA reads as TGCGCCAGCAGCCATTTCCCCGCGGGGTCGGGCTATGGCTACACCTTC.

This chain connects TRBV7-9 to TRBJ1-2, with a tentative D call TRBD1 (5 bases). The CDR3 has 14 amino acids. With 3 bases removed from V and 2 bases from J, the gap between germline ends came to 10 bases. Germline V gene lookup returns CDR1 SEHNR and CDR2 FQNEAQ (reference sequence). The CDR3 nucleotides read TGTGCCAGCAGCTTTTCCGACAGAAACTATGGCTACACCTTC. This translates into CASSFSDRNYGYTF.

This chain connects TRBV29-1 to TRBJ1-1; 7 bases are a match to TRBD1. The junction had 10 bases not matched to a gene; V was cut back by 0 bases and J by 0 bases. Germline-derived CDR1 and CDR2 are SQVTM and ANQGSEA. The CDR3 is 17 residues long. CDR3 DNA: TGCAGCGTTGAAGAGGGGGGACAGCGCCTCATGAACACTGAAGCTTTCTTT. Its protein product is CSVEEGGQRLMNTEAFF.

This clone has a handful of counts. The rearrangement links TRBV19 to TRBJ1-2; 9 bases are a match to TRBD1. Germline V gives CDR1 LNHDA, CDR2 SQIVND (reference sequence). This CDR3 has 15 amino acids. V was clipped by 4 bases and J by 6 bases; unmatched bases: 9. The DNA of the CDR3 is TGTGCCAGTAGTAAACCTACAGGGGGCTTGGATGGCTACACCTTC. Protein product: CASSKPTGGLDGYTF.

V gene TRBV6-6 combines with J gene TRBJ1-5, with D perhaps TRBD1 (5 bases). V shed 0 bases and J shed 0 bases, with 9 bases lying between them. Germline V lookup: CDR1 MNHNY, CDR2 SVGAGI (reference sequence). This CDR3 region has 16 residues. This chain's CDR3 is CASSYSGQLSNQPQHF. In nucleotides, the CDR3 is TGTGCCAGCAGTTACTCGGGGCAGCTTAGCAATCAGCCCCAGCATTTT.

This clone was observed a few times. The V call is TRBV12-5, the J call TRBJ1-2, with TRBD1 identical over 7 bases. This CDR3 is built from 17 residues. From germline, CDR1 is LGHNT and CDR2 FRNRAP. J was trimmed by 4 bases and V by 5 bases; bases with no gene match: 16. The CDR3 region is CASGPKRQGLSSYGYTF. For the CDR3, the DNA is TGTGCTAGTGGTCCTAAAAGACAGGGCCTCTCCTCCTATGGCTACACCTTC. Full variable domain (remainder filled in from reference TRBV12-5 and TRBJ1-2): DARVTQTPRHKVTEMGQEVTMRCQPILGHNTVFWYRQTMMQGLELLAYFRNRAPLDDSGMPKDRFSAEMPDATLATLKIQPSEPRDSAVYFCASGPKRQGLSSYGYTFGSGTRLTVV.

The chain joins TRBV7-3 to TRBJ1-1; 12 bases fit TRBD1. Germline assignment: CDR1 SGHTA and CDR2 FQGTGA. Trimming at V came to 4 bases and at J to 0 bases, leaving 18 bases not matched to a gene. This CDR3 is built from 21 residues. CDR3 bases: TGTGCCAGCAGCTCTAAAGGGCCCGGCGGGACAGGGGGCCTCATGAACACTGAAGCTTTCTTT. Translation: CASSSKGPGGTGGLMNTEAFF.

This clone is a singleton in its sample. The chain recombines TRBV19 with TRBJ1-1, with 11 bases that match TRBD1. Germline trimming cut 7 bases from V and 0 bases from J; bases unmatched to any gene: 7. The CDR3 is made up of 16 amino acids. Germline V gives CDR1 LNHDA, CDR2 SQIVND (reference sequence). CDR3 residues: CASTRDRGVLNTEAFF. CDR3 nucleotide sequence: TGTGCCAGTACCCGGGACAGGGGGGTCCTGAACACTGAAGCTTTCTTT. Together with reference TRBV19 and TRBJ1-1, the CDR3 gives the full variable domain: DGGITQSPKYLFRKEGQNVTLSCEQNLNHDAMYWYRQDPGQGLRLIYYSQIVNDFQKGDIAEGYSVSREKKESFPLTVTSAQKNPTAFYLCASTRDRGVLNTEAFFGQGTRLTVV.

The chain is built from TRBV4-3 and TRBJ1-2, with TRBD1 matching over 8 bases. Per germline, CDR1 LGHNA and CDR2 YSLEER. V was clipped by 3 bases and J by 1 base; unmatched bases: 16. CDR3 length: 19 residues. The CDR3, as DNA: TGCGCCAGCAGCCACACTACCAACTACCAGGACAGGGTTAACTATGGCTACACCTTC. This gives the protein CASSHTTNYQDRVNYGYTF.

This clone was seen once. The V gene is TRBV6-5, the J gene TRBJ2-7; 9 nucleotides agree with TRBD2. J was trimmed by 0 bases and V by 5 bases; bases with no gene match: 5. The germline V gene has CDR1 MNHEY and CDR2 SVGAGI. The CDR3 sequence is 15 residues long. The CDR3 nucleotides are TGTGCCAGCAGTGCTACTAGCGGGCCCTCCTACGAGCAGTACTTC. This gives the protein CASSATSGPSYEQYF.

In DNA form, the CDR3 reads TGTGCCAGCAGCTGGTTGGGACAGGGTAATCGTTACGAGCAGTACTTC. Its translation: CASSWLGQGNRYEQYF. The chain combines TRBV7-2 with TRBJ2-7, with 9 positions matching TRBD1. From germline, CDR1 is SGHTA and CDR2 FQGNSA. Germline trimming cut 4 bases from V and 4 bases from J; bases unmatched to any gene: 11. The CDR3 runs to 16 residues. The entire variable domain, with the rest obtained from reference TRBV7-2 and TRBJ2-7, is as follows: GAGVSQSPSNKVTEKGKDVELRCDPISGHTALYWYRQSLGQGLEFLIYFQGNSAPDKSGLPSDRFSAERTGGSVSTLTIQRTQQEDSAVYLCASSWLGQGNRYEQYFGPGTRLTVT.